This is a list of T cell receptor beta chains from one sample in a study of OX40 agonist ivuxolimab in advanced cancers. Measured with immunoSEQ multiplex PCR; TCRdb has only the in-frame clones, and not every one. The table records some 55,000 clones, approximately 88% of them present only once. Sequencing was performed on CD4+ or CD8+ T cells sorted from blood, taken in a trial of the OX40 agonist ivuxolimab. The source of these receptors is an adult with an advanced solid tumor such as melanoma, head and neck, liver or kidney cancer. Each CDR3 is given with its conserved first and last residue. The D gene is left open where the match is weak. Clone size is shown for a subset of rows, as once, few, many or a class of expanded clone.

d_gene	abundance	len	j_gene	v_gene	CDR3aa	CDR3nt
-	once	13	TRBJ1-5	TRBV5-6	CASSLGQNQPQHF	TGTGCCAGCAGCTTGGGACAGAATCAGCCCCAGCATTTT
-	-	14	TRBJ2-7	TRBV19	CASSIKTGSYEQYF	TGTGCCAGTAGTATAAAGACAGGTTCCTACGAGCAGTACTTC
-	once	12	TRBJ2-1	TRBV5-1	CASGTYHNEQFF	TGCGCCAGTGGGACTTACCACAATGAGCAGTTCTTC
-	-	15	TRBJ2-7	TRBV14	CASSQMSRGLLEQYF	TGTGCCAGCAGCCAGATGAGCAGGGGTCTACTCGAGCAGTACTTC
-	-	16	TRBJ2-3	TRBV27	CASPGGGRIVWDTQYF	TGTGCCAGCCCTGGGGGGGGGCGCATAGTATGGGATACGCAGTATTTT
-	-	14	TRBJ2-7	TRBV5-6	CASPPRRGPYEQYF	TGTGCCAGCCCCCCGAGGAGGGGGCCCTACGAGCAGTACTTC
TRBD2	-	17	TRBJ2-3	TRBV13	CASSLVGLAGVADTQYF	TGTGCCAGCAGCTTAGTAGGGCTAGCGGGAGTGGCAGATACGCAGTATTTT
TRBD1	-	15	TRBJ1-5	TRBV19	CASILRTGWPEPQHF	TGTGCCAGTATATTGCGGACAGGGTGGCCTGAGCCCCAGCATTTT
-	-	14	TRBJ1-3	TRBV2	CASSDPGAGNTIYF	TGTGCCAGCAGTGATCCGGGGGCTGGAAACACCATATATTTT
-	-	13	TRBJ2-2	TRBV4-1	CASSHPVTGELFF	TGCGCCAGCAGCCATCCCGTAACCGGGGAGCTGTTTTTT
-	few	17	TRBJ2-3	TRBV7-2	CASSLDSAASSTDTQYF	TGTGCCAGCAGCTTAGACTCAGCGGCCTCTAGCACAGATACGCAGTATTTT
TRBD1	-	16	TRBJ2-5	TRBV7-2	CASSLAGRTGGETQYF	TGTGCCAGCAGCTTAGCGGGGAGGACAGGGGGCGAGACCCAGTACTTC
TRBD1	-	14	TRBJ1-6	TRBV6-9	CASSADRQNSPLHF	TGTGCCAGCAGTGCGGACAGGCAGAATTCACCCCTCCACTTT
TRBD1	-	14	TRBJ1-1	TRBV5-1	CASSWNDRGTEAFF	TGCGCCAGCAGCTGGAATGACAGGGGGACTGAAGCTTTCTTT
-	few	13	TRBJ2-5	TRBV29-1	CSVRPSDPTTQYF	TGCAGCGTTCGCCCTAGTGACCCCACTACCCAGTACTTC
TRBD2	-	19	TRBJ2-1	TRBV15	CATSRGGGLAGDFFNEQFF	TGTGCCACCAGCAGAGGGGGGGGACTAGCGGGAGACTTTTTCAATGAGCAGTTCTTC
-	-	12	TRBJ1-3	TRBV6-1	CASSEGRNTIYF	TGTGCCAGCAGTGAAGGAAGAAACACCATATATTTT
TRBD2	-	18	TRBJ2-3	TRBV15	CATSRLAGGLLGTDTQYF	TGTGCCACCAGCAGATTAGCGGGAGGTCTGCTAGGCACAGATACGCAGTATTTT
-	-	12	TRBJ1-5	TRBV7-2	CASSFGGKPQHF	TGTGCCAGCAGCTTTGGGGGAAAGCCCCAGCATTTT
-	-	16	TRBJ2-7	TRBV5-5	CASSLDGAGGSYEQYF	TGTGCCAGCAGCCTGGACGGCGCTGGGGGGTCCTACGAGCAGTACTTC
-	-	14	TRBJ1-1	TRBV6-1	CASSVSWGDTEAFF	TGTGCCAGCAGTGTGAGTTGGGGGGACACTGAAGCTTTCTTT
-	-	13	TRBJ1-5	TRBV18	CASSPGEDQPQHF	TGTGCCAGCTCACCTGGGGAAGATCAGCCCCAGCATTTT
TRBD2	once	17	TRBJ2-3	TRBV11-2	CASSLAKTSGSTDTQYF	TGTGCCAGCAGCTTAGCAAAAACTAGCGGGAGCACAGATACGCAGTATTTT
TRBD2	-	18	TRBJ2-1	TRBV27	CASSSGTKTSGSRDEQFF	TGTGCCAGCAGTTCCGGAACTAAGACTAGCGGGAGTCGTGATGAGCAGTTCTTC
TRBD1	-	14	TRBJ1-5	TRBV19	CASRSRDRNQPQHF	TGTGCCAGTCGATCCCGGGACAGAAATCAGCCCCAGCATTTT
-	-	10	TRBJ1-6	TRBV20-1	CSARRPPLHF	TGCAGTGCTAGACGACCGCCCCTCCACTTT
TRBD1	-	15	TRBJ2-7	TRBV11-3	CASSLSPGTAYEQYF	TGTGCCAGCAGCCTCAGTCCCGGGACAGCCTACGAGCAGTACTTC
TRBD1	-	15	TRBJ2-1	TRBV19	CASSIVTGRGNEQFF	TGTGCCAGTAGTATAGTGACAGGGCGAGGGAATGAGCAGTTCTTC
-	-	18	TRBJ2-7	TRBV7-3	CASSLGPGRPTLRGEQYF	TGTGCCAGCAGCTTAGGGCCCGGGCGGCCGACCTTGAGGGGCGAGCAGTACTTC
-	-	16	TRBJ2-6	TRBV15	CATSRDAFPGANVLTF	TGTGCCACCTCCAGGGATGCGTTTCCTGGGGCCAACGTCCTGACTTTC
TRBD2	-	14	TRBJ2-1	TRBV30	CAAAQGLAGDSSFF	TGTGCCGCGGCCCAGGGACTAGCGGGAGATTCATCCTTCTTC
-	-	13	TRBJ1-2	TRBV5-6	CASSSIRNYGYTF	TGTGCCAGCAGCTCCATCAGGAACTATGGCTACACCTTC
-	-	13	TRBJ2-1	TRBV10-1	CASSESGYNEQFF	TGCGCCAGCAGTGAGTCGGGCTACAATGAGCAGTTCTTC